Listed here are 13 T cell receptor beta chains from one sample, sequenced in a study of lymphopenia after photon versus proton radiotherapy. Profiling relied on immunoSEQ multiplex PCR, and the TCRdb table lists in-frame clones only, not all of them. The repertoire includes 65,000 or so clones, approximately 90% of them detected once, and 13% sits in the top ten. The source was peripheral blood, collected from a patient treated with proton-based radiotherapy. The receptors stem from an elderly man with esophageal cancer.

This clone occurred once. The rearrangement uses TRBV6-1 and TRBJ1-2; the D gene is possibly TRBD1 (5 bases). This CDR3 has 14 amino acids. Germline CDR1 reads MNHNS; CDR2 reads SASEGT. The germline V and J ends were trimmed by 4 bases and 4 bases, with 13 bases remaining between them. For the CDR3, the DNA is TGTGCCAGCAGTGGCCCGTGGACAATCTATGGCTACACCTTC. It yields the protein CASSGPWTIYGYTF.

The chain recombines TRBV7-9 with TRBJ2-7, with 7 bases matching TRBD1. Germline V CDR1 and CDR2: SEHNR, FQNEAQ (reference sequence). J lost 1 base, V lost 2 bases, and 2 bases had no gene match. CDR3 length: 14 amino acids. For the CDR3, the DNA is TGTGCCAGCAGCTTATCACAGGGGTCCTACGAGCAGTACTTC. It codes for CASSLSQGSYEQYF.

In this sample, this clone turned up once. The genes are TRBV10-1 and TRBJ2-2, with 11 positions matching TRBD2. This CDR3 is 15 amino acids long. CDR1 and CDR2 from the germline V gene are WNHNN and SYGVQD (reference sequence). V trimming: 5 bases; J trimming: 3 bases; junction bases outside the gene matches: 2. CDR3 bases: TGCGCCAGCAGTACTAGCGGGAGTTACACCGGGGAGCTGTTTTTT. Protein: CASSTSGSYTGELFF.

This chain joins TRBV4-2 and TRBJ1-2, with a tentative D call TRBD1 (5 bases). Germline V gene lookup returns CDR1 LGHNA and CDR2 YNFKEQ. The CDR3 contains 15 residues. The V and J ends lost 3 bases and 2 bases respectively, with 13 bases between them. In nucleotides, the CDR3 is TGTGCCAGCAGCCAGGACCCCAGGGAGAACTATGGCTACACCTTC. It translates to CASSQDPRENYGYTF.

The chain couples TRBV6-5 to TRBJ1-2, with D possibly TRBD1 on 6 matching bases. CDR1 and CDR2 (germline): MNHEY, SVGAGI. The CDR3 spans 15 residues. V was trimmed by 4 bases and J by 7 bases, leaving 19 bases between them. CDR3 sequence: CASSSGTQFGGGYTF. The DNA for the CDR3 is TGTGCCAGCAGTTCCGGGACACAATTTGGTGGTGGCTACACCTTC.

CDR3 residues: CASSALLLPNTGELFF. The CDR3, as DNA: TGTGCCAGTAGTGCCCTGCTACTCCCGAACACCGGGGAGCTGTTTTTT. This chain joins TRBV19 and TRBJ2-2; unclear D gene. Germline CDR1 LNHDA, CDR2 SQIVND (reference sequence). Trimming left V 5 bases short and J 0 bases short, with 13 bases between. The CDR3 consists of 16 residues.

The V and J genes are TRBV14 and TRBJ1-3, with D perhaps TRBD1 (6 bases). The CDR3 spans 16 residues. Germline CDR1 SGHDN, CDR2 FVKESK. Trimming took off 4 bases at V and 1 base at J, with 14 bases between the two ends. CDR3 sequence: CASSRTRGRSGNTIYF. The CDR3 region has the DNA TGTGCCAGCAGCCGAACCAGGGGTCGATCTGGAAACACCATATATTTT.

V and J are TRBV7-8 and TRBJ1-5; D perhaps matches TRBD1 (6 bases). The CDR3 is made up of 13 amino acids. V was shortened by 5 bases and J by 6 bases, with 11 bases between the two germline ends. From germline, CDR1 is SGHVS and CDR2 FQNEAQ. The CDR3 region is CASSRDIVQPQHF. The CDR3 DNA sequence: TGTGCCAGCAGCCGGGACATTGTTCAGCCCCAGCATTTT.

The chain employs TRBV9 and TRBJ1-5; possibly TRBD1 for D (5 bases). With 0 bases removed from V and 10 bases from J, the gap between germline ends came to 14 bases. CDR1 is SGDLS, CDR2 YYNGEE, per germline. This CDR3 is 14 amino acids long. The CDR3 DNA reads TGTGCCAGCAGCGTAGGAACAGGCCAGGGACCCCAGCATTTT. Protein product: CASSVGTGQGPQHF.

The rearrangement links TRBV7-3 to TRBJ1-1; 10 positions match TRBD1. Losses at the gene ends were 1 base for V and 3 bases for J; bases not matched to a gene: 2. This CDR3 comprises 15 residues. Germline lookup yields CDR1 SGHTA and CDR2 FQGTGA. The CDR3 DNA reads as TGTGCCAGCAGCTTAATGGGACAGGGGTACACTGAAGCTTTCTTT. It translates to CASSLMGQGYTEAFF.

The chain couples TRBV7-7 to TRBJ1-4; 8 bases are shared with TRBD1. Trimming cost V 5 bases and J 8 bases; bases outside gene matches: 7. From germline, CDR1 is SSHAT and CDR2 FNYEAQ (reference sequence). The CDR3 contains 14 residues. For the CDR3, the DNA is TGTGCCAGCAGCATGACAGGGGAGCAGGAAAAACTGTTTTTT. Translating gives CASSMTGEQEKLFF.

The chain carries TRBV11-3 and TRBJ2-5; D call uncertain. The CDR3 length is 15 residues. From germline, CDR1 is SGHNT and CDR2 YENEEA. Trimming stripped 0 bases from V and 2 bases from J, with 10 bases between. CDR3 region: CASSLDRRSQETQYF. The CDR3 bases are TGTGCCAGCAGCTTAGATAGAAGGTCTCAAGAGACCCAGTACTTC.

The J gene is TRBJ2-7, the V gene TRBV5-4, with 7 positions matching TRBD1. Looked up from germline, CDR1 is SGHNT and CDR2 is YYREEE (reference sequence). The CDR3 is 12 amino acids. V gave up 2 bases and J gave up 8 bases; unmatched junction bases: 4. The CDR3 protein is CASSFDRVQQYF. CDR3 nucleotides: TGTGCCAGCAGCTTTGACAGGGTGCAGCAGTACTTC.